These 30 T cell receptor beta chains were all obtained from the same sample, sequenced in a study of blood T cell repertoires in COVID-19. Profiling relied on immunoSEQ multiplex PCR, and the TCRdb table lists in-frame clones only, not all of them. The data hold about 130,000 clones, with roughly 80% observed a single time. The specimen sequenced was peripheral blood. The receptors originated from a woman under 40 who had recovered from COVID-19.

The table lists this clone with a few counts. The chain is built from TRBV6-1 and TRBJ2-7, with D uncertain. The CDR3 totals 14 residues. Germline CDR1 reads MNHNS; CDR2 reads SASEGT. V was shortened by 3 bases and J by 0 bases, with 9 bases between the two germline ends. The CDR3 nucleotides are TGTGCCAGCAGTGACGAGGTTGGCTCCTACGAGCAGTACTTC. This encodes CASSDEVGSYEQYF.

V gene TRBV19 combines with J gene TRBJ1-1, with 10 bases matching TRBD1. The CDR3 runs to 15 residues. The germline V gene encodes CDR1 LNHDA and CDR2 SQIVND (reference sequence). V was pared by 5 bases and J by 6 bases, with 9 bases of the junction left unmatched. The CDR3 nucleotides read TGTGCCAGTAGTGATGGGACAGGGGTAACGGCTGAAGCTTTCTTT. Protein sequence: CASSDGTGVTAEAFF.

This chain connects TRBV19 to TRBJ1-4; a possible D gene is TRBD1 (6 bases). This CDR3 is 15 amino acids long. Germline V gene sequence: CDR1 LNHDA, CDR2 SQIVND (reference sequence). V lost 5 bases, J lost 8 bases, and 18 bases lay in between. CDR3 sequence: CASSSSGTTYEKLFF. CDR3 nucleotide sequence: TGTGCCAGTAGTTCTTCCGGGACAACGTACGAAAAACTGTTTTTT. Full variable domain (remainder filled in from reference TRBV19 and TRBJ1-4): DGGITQSPKYLFRKEGQNVTLSCEQNLNHDAMYWYRQDPGQGLRLIYYSQIVNDFQKGDIAEGYSVSREKKESFPLTVTSAQKNPTAFYLCASSSSGTTYEKLFFGSGTQLSVL.

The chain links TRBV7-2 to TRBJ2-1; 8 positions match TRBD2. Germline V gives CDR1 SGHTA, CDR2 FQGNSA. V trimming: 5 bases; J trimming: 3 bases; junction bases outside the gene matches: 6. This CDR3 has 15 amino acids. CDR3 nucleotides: TGTGCCAGCAGCCCTATTACTAGCGGCTACAATGAGCAGTTCTTC. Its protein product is CASSPITSGYNEQFF.

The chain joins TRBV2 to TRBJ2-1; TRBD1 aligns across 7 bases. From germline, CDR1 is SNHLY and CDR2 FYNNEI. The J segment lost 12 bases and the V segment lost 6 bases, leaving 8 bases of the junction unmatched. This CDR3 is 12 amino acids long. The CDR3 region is CASSLQGLGQFF. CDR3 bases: TGTGCCAGCAGCCTACAGGGGTTAGGGCAGTTCTTC.

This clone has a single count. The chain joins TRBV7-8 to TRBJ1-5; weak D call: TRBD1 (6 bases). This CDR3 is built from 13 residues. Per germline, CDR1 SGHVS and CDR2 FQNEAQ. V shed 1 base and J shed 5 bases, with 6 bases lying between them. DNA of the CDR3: TGTGCCAGCAGCTTAGACAGGGATCAGCCCCAGCATTTT. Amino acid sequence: CASSLDRDQPQHF.

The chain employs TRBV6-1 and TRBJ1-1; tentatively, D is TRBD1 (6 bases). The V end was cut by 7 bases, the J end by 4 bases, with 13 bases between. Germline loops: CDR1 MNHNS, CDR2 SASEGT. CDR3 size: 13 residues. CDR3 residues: CASTHREGTEAFF. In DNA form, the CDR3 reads TGTGCCAGCACGCACAGGGAGGGCACTGAAGCTTTCTTT.

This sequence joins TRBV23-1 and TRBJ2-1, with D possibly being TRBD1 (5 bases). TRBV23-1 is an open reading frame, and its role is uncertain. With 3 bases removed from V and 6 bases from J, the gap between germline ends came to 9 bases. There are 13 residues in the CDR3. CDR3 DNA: TGCGCCAGCAGTCAGGGGCAACCCAATGAGCAGTTCTTC. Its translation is CASSQGQPNEQFF.

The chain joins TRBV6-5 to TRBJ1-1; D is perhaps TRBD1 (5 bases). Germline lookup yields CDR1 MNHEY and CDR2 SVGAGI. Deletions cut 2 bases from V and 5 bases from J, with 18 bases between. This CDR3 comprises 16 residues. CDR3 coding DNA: TGTGCCAGCAGTTACATTAGCCAGGGAGGATGGACTGAAGCTTTCTTT. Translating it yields CASSYISQGGWTEAFF.

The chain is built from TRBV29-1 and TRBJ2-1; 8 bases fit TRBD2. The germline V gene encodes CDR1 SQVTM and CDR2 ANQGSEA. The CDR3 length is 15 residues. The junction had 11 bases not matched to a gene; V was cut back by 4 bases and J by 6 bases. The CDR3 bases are TGCAGCGTTGTAAAGGGACTAGAAACGTCCAATGAGCAGTTCTTC. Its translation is CSVVKGLETSNEQFF.

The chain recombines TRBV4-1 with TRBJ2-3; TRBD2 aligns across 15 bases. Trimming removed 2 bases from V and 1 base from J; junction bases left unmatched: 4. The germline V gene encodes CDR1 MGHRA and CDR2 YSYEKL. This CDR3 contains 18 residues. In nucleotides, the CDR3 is TGCGCCAGCAGCCAACCGGGACTAGCGGGAGGTGGCACAGATACGCAGTATTTT. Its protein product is CASSQPGLAGGGTDTQYF.

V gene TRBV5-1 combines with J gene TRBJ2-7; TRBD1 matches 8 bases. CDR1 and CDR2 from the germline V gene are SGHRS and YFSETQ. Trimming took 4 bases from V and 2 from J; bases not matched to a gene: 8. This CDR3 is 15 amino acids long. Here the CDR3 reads CASSVTGGLPYEQYF. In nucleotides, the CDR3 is TGCGCCAGCAGCGTTACAGGGGGGCTACCCTACGAGCAGTACTTC.

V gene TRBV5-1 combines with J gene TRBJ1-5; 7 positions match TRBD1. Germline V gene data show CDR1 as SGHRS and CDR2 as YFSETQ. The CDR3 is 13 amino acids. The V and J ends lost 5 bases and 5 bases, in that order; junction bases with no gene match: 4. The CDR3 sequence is CASRGTEDQPQHF. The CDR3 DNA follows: TGCGCCAGCAGAGGGACAGAGGATCAGCCCCAGCATTTT.

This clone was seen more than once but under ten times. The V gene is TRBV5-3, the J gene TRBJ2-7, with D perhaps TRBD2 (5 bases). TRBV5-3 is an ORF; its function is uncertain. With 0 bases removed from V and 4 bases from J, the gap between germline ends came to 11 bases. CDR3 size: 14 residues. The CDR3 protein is CARSLDFGGYEQYF. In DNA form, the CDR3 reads TGTGCCAGAAGCTTGGATTTCGGAGGTTACGAGCAGTACTTC.

The CDR3 spells CASSFHGQGFTEAFF. The CDR3 nucleotides read TGTGCCAGCAGTTTTCATGGACAGGGGTTCACTGAAGCTTTCTTT. The chain combines TRBV27 with TRBJ1-1; 9 nucleotides match TRBD1. Germline values: CDR1 MNHEY, CDR2 SMNVEV (reference sequence). The trim removed 3 bases at V and 4 bases at J, leaving 6 bases unmatched. The CDR3 covers 15 residues.

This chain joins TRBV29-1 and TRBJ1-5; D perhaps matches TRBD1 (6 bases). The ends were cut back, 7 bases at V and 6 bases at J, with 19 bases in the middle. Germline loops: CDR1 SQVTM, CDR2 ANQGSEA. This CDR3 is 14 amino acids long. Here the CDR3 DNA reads TGCAGCGCCAGGACAGCCTTGGACTCTCAGCCCCAGCATTTT. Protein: CSARTALDSQPQHF.

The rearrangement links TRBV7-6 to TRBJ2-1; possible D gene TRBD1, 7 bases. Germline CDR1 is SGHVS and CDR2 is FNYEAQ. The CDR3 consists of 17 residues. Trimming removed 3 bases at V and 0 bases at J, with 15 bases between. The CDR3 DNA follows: TGTGCCAGCAGCTTGAGACAGGGAGGACCCTCCTACAATGAGCAGTTCTTC. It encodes CASSLRQGGPSYNEQFF. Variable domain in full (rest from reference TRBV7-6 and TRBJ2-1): GAGVSQSPRYKVTKRGQDVALRCDPISGHVSLYWYRQALGQGPEFLTYFNYEAQQDKSGLPNDRFSAERPEGSISTLTIQRTEQRDSAMYRCASSLRQGGPSYNEQFFGPGTRLTVL.

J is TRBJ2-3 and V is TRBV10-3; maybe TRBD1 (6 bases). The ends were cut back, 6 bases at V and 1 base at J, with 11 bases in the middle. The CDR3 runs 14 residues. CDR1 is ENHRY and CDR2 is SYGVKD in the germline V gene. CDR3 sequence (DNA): TGTGCCATCAGCGGACAGCGTCGCACAGATACGCAGTATTTT. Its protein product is CAISGQRRTDTQYF.

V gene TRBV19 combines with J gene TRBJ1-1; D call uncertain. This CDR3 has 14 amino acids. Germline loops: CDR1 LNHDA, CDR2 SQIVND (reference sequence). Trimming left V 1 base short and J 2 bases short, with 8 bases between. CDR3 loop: CASSIGRGNTEAFF. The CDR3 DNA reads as TGTGCCAGTAGTATAGGACGGGGAAACACTGAAGCTTTCTTT.

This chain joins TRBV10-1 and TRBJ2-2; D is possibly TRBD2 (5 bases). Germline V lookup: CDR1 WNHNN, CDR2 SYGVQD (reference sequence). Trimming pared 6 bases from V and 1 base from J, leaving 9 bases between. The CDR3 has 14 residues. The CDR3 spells CASRVRENTGELFF. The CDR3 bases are TGCGCCAGCAGGGTTCGGGAGAACACCGGGGAGCTGTTTTTT.

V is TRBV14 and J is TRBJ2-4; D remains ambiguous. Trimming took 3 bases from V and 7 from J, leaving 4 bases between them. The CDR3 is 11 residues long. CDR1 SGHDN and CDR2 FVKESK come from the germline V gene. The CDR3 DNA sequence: TGTGCCAGCAGCCAGTATAACATTCAGTACTTC. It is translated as CASSQYNIQYF.

This CDR3 reads CASRPGVGELFF. As DNA, the CDR3 is TGTGCCAGCAGACCAGGGGTCGGGGAGCTGTTTTTT. V usage is TRBV2 and J usage is TRBJ2-2; tentatively, D is TRBD1 (6 bases). The V end was cut by 6 bases, the J end by 7 bases, with 9 bases between. Germline loops: CDR1 SNHLY, CDR2 FYNNEI. There are 12 residues in the CDR3.

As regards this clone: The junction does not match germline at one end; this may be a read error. CDR3 loop: CASSFSSSEQYF. The CDR3 nucleotides read TGTGCCAGCAGTTTCTCCTCCTCCGAGCAGTACTTC. The V and J genes are TRBV28 and TRBJ2-7; D gene ambiguous. The germline gives CDR1 MDHEN, CDR2 SYDVKM. This CDR3 is built from 12 residues.

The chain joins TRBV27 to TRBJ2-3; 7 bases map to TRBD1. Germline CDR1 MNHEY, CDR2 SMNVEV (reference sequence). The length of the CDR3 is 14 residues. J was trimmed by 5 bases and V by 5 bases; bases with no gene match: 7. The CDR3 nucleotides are TGTGCCAGCAGTCGCCGGGACAGCGAAGATACGCAGTATTTT. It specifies CASSRRDSEDTQYF.

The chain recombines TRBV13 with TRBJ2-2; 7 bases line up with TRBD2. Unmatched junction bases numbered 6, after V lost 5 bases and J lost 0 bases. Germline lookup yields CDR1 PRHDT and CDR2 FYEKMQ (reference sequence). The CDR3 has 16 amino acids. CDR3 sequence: CASSPWGGANTGELFF. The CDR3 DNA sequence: TGTGCCAGCAGCCCTTGGGGGGGGGCGAACACCGGGGAGCTGTTTTTT. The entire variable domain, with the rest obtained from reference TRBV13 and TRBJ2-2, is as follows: AAGVIQSPRHLIKEKRETATLKCYPIPRHDTVYWYQQGPGQDPQFLISFYEKMQSDKGSIPDRFSAQQFSDYHSELNMSSLELGDSALYFCASSPWGGANTGELFFGEGSRLTVL.

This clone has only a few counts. The chain's CDR3 is CASSHGVGGYNEKLFF. The CDR3 bases are TGCGCCAGCAGCCATGGGGTCGGGGGATATAATGAAAAACTGTTTTTT. This chain joins TRBV4-1 and TRBJ1-4; D may be TRBD1 (5 bases). Germline CDR1 is MGHRA and CDR2 is YSYEKL. Trimming pared 3 bases from V and 4 bases from J, leaving 15 bases between. The CDR3 consists of 16 residues.

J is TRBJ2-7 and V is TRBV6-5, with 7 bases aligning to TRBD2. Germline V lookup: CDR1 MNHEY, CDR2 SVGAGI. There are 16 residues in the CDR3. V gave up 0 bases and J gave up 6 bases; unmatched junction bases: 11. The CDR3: CASSYSWVAGPREQYF. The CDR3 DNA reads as TGTGCCAGCAGTTACTCGTGGGTAGCGGGTCCCCGCGAGCAGTACTTC.

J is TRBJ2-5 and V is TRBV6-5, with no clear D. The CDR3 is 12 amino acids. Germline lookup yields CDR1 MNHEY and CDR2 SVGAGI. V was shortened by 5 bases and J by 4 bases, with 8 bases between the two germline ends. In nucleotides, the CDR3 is TGTGCCAGCAGTCGGGTCGGAGAGACCCAGTACTTC. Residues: CASSRVGETQYF.

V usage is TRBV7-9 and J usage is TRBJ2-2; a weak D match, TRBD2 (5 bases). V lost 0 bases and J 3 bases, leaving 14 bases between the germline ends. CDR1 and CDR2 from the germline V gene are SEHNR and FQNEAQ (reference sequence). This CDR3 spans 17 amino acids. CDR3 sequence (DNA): TGTGCCAGCAGCTTAGCGCTTCTAGGGCGGGACACCGGGGAGCTGTTTTTT. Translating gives CASSLALLGRDTGELFF.

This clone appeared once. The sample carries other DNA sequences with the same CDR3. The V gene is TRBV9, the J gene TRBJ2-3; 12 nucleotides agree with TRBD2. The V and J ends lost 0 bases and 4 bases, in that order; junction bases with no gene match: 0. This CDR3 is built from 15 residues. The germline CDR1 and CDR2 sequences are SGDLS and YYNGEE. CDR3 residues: CASSVGLAGADTQYF. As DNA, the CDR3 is TGTGCCAGCAGCGTAGGACTAGCGGGAGCAGATACGCAGTATTTT. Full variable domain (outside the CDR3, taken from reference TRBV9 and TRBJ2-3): DSGVTQTPKHLITATGQRVTLRCSPRSGDLSVYWYQQSLDQGLQFLIQYYNGEERAKGNILERFSAQQFPDLHSELNLSSLELGDSALYFCASSVGLAGADTQYFGPGTRLTVL.